The present TCR beta chain was sequenced within a study of T cells after yellow fever vaccination. For the study at large: Preparing low-cell-number fractions relied on SMART-Seq v4 Ultra Low Input.

Points from the study as a whole: Subsequent booster samples again held most clones from primary vaccination (approximately 95% CD4, about 85% CD8).

There are many counts of this clonotype. Its antigen is still unknown. They built TCR cDNA with 5'RACE template switching, a step that put in a universal primer site and UMIs. TCRdb used MiXCR to reprocess the 5' RACE reads, holding one entry per CDR3 protein. The sample records around 300,000 distinct CDR3 sequences, approximately 4% being singletons. The CDR3 covers 14 residues. Germline CDR1 reads SGHKS; CDR2 reads YYEKEE (reference sequence). V lost 4 bases to trimming and J lost 1 base; unmatched junction nucleotides: 4. Sequenced here: PBMCs, sampled 5 days after the yellow fever booster vaccination. The gene calls are TRBV5-5 and TRBJ1-1; TRBD1 matches at 7 bases. The clonotype comes from a man in his late teens or twenties who received the YFV17D yellow fever vaccine. As DNA, the CDR3 is TGTGCCAGCAGCCGGGAGGGGGCGAACACTGAAGCTTTCTTT. Translated: CASSREGANTEAFF.